Listed here is a single TCR beta chain. The antigen remains undetermined. These data come from a study of vaccination and CD4 T cells after COVID-19. Study background: The convalescents included six males and four females, and among them two were Hispanic while seven were Caucasian.

Scientists ran DNA taken from cultured CD4+ T cells through the Oncomine TCR Beta short-read assay for sequencing. TCRdb processed the PCR reads anew with MiXCR; each CDR3 protein has one entry. The sample has about 13,000 distinct CDR3 sequences, approximately 52% seen once. This CDR3 region has 14 residues. V lost 3 bases and J 4 bases, leaving 9 bases between the germline ends. Germline assignment: CDR1 SGHTA and CDR2 FQGTGA. Study observations and caveats: Median roughly 90% of reactive clones detected in convalescent patients emerged only post-vaccination.

Described treatment: roughly 11-day PBMC culture with coronavirus spike peptide pools or control peptides (ViraFEST assay). Sequencing used CD4+ T cells from blood, cultured in vitro. The chain recombines TRBV7-3 with TRBJ2-2, with D possibly TRBD2 on 7 matching bases. This receptor was identified in a human donor who had recovered from COVID-19. The CDR3 protein is CASSFGGPTGELFF. As DNA, the CDR3 is TGTGCCAGCAGCTTCGGGGGGCCCACCGGGGAGCTGTTTTTT.